What follows is one TCR beta chain and its context. Seattle cases were enrolled at active infection and followed longitudinally. The sample originates from a study of blood T cell repertoires in COVID-19. Study summary: Material from acute and convalescent COVID-19 was sourced from the United States, Italy and Spain. T cells, B-cell-depleted T cells, or PBMCs supplied cDNA or gDNA.

V lost 5 bases and J lost 2, with 16 bases in between. The CDR3 is made up of 16 amino acids. Germline lookup yields CDR1 SGHDT and CDR2 YYEEEE. Sequencing used immunoSEQ multiplex PCR; TCRdb keeps in-frame clones, though not all of them. The sample contains about 180,000 clones, approximately 88% of which appear only once. This receptor was taken from a woman in her forties with COVID-19, enrolled during active disease. This chain links TRBV5-6 with TRBJ2-2, with TRBD2 as a possible D gene (5 bases). The material sequenced was peripheral blood. Here the CDR3 DNA reads TGTGCCAGCAGTGCCCTAGGAACTAGAAACACCGGGGAGCTGTTTTTT. Translation gives CASSALGTRNTGELFF. The variable domain in full, with the rest retrieved from reference TRBV5-6 and TRBJ2-2, is DAGVTQSPTHLIKTRGQQVTLRCSPKSGHDTVSWYQQALGQGPQFIFQYYEEEERQRGNFPDRFSGHQFPNYSSELNVNALLLGDSALYLCASSALGTRNTGELFFGEGSRLTVL.